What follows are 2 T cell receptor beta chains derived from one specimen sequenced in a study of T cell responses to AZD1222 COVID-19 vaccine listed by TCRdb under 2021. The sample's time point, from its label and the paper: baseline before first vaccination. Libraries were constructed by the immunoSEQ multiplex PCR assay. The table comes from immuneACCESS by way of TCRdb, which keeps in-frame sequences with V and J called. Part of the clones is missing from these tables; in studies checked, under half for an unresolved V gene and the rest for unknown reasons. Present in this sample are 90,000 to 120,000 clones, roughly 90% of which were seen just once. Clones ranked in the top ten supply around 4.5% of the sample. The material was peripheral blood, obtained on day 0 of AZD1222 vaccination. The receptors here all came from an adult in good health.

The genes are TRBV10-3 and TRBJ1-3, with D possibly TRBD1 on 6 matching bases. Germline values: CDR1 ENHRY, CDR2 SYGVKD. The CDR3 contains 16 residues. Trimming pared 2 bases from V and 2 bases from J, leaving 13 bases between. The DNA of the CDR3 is TGTGCCATCAGTGAGCCATCAGGGGCCCCTGGAAACACCATATATTTT. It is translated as CAISEPSGAPGNTIYF.

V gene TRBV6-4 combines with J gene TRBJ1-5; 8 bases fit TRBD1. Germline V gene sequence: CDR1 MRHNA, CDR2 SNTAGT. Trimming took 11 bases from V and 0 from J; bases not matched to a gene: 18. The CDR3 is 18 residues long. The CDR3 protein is CAGHGTGPPKYSNQPQHF. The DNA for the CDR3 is TGTGCCGGCCACGGGACAGGACCACCCAAATATAGCAATCAGCCCCAGCATTTT.